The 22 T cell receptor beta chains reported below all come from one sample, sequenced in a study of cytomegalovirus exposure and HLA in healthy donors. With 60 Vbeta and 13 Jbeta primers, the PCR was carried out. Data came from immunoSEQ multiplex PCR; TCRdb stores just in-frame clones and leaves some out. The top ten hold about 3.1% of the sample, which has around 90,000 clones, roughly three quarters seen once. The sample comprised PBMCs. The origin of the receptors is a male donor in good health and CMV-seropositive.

CDR3 loop: CASGWPDKDGYTF. CDR3 bases: TGTGCTAGTGGGTGGCCGGACAAGGACGGCTACACCTTC. V and J are TRBV12-5 and TRBJ1-2; tentative D call: TRBD1 (5 bases). Trimming pared 6 bases from V and 8 bases from J, leaving 16 bases between. CDR1 is LGHNT and CDR2 is FRNRAP in the germline V gene. CDR3 length: 13 residues.

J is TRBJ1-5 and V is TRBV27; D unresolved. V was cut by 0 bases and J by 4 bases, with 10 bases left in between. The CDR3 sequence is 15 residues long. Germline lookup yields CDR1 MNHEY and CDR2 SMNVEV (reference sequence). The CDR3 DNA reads TGTGCCAGCAGTTTATCGGGCAGGCAAAATCAGCCCCAGCATTTT. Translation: CASSLSGRQNQPQHF.

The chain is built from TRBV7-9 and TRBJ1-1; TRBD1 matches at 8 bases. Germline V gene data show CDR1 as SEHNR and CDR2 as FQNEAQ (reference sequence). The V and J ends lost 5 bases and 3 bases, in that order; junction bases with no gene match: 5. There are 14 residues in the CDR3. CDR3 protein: CASSPTGVDTEAFF. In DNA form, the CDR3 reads TGTGCCAGCAGCCCGACAGGGGTGGACACTGAAGCTTTCTTT.

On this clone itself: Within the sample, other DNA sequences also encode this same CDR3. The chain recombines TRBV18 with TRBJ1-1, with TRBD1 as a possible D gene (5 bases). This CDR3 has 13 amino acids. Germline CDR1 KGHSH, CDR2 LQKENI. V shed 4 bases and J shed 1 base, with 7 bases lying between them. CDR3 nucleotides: TGTGCCAGCTCACTAGGACAGAACACTGAAGCTTTCTTT. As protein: CASSLGQNTEAFF.

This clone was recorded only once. The CDR3 loop reads CASQGALGLEKLFF. DNA of the CDR3: TGTGCCTCCCAGGGGGCCCTAGGTTTAGAAAAACTGTTTTTT. The chain uses TRBV6-6 and TRBJ1-4; 8 bases fit TRBD1. V lost 11 bases and J lost 8; bases outside the gene matches: 13. The CDR3 is made up of 14 amino acids. The germline V gene has CDR1 MNHNY and CDR2 SVGAGI (reference sequence).

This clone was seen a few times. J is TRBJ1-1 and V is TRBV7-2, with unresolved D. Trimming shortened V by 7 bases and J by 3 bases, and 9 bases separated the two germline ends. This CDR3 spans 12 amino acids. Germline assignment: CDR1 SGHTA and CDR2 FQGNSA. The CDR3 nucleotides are TGTGCCAGCAATATCGGGGACACTGAAGCTTTCTTT. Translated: CASNIGDTEAFF. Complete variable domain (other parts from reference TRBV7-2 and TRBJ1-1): GAGVSQSPSNKVTEKGKDVELRCDPISGHTALYWYRQSLGQGLEFLIYFQGNSAPDKSGLPSDRFSAERTGGSVSTLTIQRTQQEDSAVYLCASNIGDTEAFFGQGTRLTVV.

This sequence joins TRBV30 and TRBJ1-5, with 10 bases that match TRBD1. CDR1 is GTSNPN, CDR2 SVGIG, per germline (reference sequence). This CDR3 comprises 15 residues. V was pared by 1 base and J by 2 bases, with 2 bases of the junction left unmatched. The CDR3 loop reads CAWSAGTGGNQPQHF. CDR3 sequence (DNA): TGTGCCTGGAGTGCCGGGACAGGGGGCAATCAGCCCCAGCATTTT.

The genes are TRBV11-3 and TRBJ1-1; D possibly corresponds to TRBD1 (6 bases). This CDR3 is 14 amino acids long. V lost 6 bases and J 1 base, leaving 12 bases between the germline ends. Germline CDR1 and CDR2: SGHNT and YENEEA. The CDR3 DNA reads TGTGCCAGCAGTCAGGGGAGGGCGAACACTGAAGCTTTCTTT. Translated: CASSQGRANTEAFF.

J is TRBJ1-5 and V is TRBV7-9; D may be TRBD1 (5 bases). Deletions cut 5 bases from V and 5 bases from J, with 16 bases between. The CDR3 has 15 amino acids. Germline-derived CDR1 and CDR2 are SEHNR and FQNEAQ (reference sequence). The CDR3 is CASSVGTLRDQPQHF. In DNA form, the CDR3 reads TGTGCCAGCAGCGTCGGAACCCTCAGGGATCAGCCCCAGCATTTT.

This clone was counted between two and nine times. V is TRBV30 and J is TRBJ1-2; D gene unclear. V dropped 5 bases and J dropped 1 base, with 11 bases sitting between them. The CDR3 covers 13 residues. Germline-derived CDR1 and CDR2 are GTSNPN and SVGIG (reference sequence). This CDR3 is CAWRGALNYGYTF. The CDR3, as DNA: TGTGCCTGGCGGGGTGCACTTAACTATGGCTACACCTTC.

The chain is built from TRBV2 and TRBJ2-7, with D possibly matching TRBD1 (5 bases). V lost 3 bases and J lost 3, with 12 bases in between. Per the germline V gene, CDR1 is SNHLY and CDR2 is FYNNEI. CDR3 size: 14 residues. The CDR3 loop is CASSDQGWGYEQYF. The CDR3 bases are TGTGCCAGCAGTGATCAGGGATGGGGCTACGAGCAGTACTTC. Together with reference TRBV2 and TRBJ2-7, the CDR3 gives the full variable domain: EPEVTQTPSHQVTQMGQEVILRCVPISNHLYFYWYRQILGQKVEFLVSFYNNEISEKSEIFDDQFSVERPDGSNFTLKIRSTKLEDSAMYFCASSDQGWGYEQYFGPGTRLTVT.

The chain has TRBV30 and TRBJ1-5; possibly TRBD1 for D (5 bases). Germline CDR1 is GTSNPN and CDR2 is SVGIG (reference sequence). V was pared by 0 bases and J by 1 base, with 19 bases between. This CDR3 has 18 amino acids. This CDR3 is CAWSVEAAGPWSNQPQHF. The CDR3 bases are TGTGCCTGGAGTGTAGAGGCGGCAGGGCCTTGGAGCAATCAGCCCCAGCATTTT. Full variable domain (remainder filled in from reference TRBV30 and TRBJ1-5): SQTIHQWPATLVQPVGSPLSLECTVEGTSNPNLYWYRQAAGRGLQLLFYSVGIGQISSEVPQNLSASRPQDRQFILSSKKLLLSDSGFYLCAWSVEAAGPWSNQPQHFGDGTRLSIL.

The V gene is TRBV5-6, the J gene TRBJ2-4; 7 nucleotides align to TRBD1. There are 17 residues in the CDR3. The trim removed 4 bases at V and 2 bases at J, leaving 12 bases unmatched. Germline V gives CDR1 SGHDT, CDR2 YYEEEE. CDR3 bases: TGTGCCAGCAGCACCCAAGGGTGGGACAGCTCCAAAAACATTCAGTACTTC. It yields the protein CASSTQGWDSSKNIQYF.

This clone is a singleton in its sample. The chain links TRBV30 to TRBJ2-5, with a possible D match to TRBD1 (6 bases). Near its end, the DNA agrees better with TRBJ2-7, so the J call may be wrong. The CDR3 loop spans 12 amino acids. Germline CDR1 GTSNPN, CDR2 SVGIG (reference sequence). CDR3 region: CAWRETGYEQYF. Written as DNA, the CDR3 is TGTGCCTGGAGGGAGACAGGCTACGAGCAGTACTTC.

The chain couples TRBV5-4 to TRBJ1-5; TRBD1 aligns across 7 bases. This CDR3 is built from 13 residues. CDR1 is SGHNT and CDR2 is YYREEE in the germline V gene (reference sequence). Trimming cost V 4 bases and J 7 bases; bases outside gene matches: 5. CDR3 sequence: CASSPGQDQPQHF. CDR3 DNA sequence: TGTGCCAGCAGCCCTGGACAGGACCAGCCCCAGCATTTT.

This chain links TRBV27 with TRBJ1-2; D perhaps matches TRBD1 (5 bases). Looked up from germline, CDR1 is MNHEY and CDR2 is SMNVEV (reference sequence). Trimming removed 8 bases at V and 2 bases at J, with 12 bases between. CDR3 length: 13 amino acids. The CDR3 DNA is TGTGCCAGCGGAATGAAGGGGAACTATGGCTACACCTTC. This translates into CASGMKGNYGYTF.

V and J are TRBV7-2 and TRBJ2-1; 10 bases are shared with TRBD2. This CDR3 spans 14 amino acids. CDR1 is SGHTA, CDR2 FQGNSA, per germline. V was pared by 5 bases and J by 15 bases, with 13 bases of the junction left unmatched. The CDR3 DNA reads TGTGCCAGCAGCCCAGGGGAGAGCGGGGGGGCGGCGTTCTTC. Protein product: CASSPGESGGAAFF.

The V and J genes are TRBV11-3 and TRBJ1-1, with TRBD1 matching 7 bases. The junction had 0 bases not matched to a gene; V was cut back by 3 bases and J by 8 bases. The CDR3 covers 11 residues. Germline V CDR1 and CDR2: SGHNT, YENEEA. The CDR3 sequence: CASSLDREAFF. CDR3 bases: TGTGCCAGCAGCTTGGACAGGGAAGCTTTCTTT.

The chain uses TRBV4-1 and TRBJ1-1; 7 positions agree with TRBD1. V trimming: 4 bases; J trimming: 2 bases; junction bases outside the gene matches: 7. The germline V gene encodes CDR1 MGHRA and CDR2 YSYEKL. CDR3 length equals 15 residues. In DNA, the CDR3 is TGCGCCAGCAGCCCCAGTTACAGGGGTAACACTGAAGCTTTCTTT. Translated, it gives CASSPSYRGNTEAFF.

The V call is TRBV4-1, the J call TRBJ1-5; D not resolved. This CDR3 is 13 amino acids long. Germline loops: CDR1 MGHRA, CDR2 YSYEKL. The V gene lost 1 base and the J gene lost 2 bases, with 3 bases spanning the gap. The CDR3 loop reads CASSQARNQPQHF. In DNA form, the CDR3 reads TGCGCCAGCAGCCAAGCTCGCAATCAGCCCCAGCATTTT.

CDR3 amino acids: CAWSRQGNSPLHF. CDR3 DNA: TGTGCCTGGTCTAGGCAGGGTAATTCACCCCTCCACTTT. V is TRBV30 and J is TRBJ1-6, with D perhaps TRBD1 (5 bases). Trimming took off 5 bases at V and 6 bases at J, with 11 bases between the two ends. Germline V gene sequence: CDR1 GTSNPN, CDR2 SVGIG (reference sequence). The CDR3 consists of 13 residues. Based on the CDR3 plus reference TRBV30 and TRBJ1-6, the full variable domain is SQTIHQWPATLVQPVGSPLSLECTVEGTSNPNLYWYRQAAGRGLQLLFYSVGIGQISSEVPQNLSASRPQDRQFILSSKKLLLSDSGFYLCAWSRQGNSPLHFGNGTRLTVT.

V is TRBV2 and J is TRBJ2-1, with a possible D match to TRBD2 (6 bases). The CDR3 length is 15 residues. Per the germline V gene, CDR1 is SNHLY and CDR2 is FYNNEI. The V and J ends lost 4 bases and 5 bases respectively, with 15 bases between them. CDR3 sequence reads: CASSGEELRNNEQFF. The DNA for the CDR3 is TGTGCCAGCAGTGGGGAGGAACTCCGTAACAATGAGCAGTTCTTC.